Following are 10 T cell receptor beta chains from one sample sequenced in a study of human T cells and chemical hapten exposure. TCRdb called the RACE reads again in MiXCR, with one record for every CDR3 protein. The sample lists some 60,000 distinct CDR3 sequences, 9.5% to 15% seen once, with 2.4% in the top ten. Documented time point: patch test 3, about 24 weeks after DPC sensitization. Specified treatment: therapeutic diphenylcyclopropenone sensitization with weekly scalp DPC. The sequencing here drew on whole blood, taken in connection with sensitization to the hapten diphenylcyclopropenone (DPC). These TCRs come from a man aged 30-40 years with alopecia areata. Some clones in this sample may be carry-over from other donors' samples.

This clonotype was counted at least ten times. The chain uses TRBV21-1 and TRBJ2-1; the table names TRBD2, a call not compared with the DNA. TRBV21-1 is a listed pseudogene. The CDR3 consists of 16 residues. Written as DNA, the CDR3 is TGTGCCAGCAGCTCCCATGCCAGCGGGGGTCTCAATGAGCAGTTCTTC. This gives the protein CASSSHASGGLNEQFF.

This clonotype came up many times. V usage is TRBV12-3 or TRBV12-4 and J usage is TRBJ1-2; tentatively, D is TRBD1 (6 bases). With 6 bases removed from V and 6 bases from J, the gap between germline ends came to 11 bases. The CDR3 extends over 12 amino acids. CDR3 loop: CASSYYRDGYTF. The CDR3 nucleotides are TGTGCCAGCAGCTACTACAGGGATGGCTACACCTTC.

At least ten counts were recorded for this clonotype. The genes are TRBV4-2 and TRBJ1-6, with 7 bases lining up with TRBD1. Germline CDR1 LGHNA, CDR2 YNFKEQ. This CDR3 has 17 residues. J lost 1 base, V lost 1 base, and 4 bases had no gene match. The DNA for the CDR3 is TGTGCCAGCAGCCAAGGACAGGGTTCTTCCTATAATTCACCCCTCCACTTT. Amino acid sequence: CASSQGQGSSYNSPLHF.

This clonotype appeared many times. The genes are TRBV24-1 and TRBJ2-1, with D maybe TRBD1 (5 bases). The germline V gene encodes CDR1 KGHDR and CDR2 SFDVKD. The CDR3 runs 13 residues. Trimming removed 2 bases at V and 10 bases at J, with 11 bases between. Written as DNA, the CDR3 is TGTGCCACCAGTGATTCAGACAGAGAAGAGCAGTTCTTC. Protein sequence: CATSDSDREEQFF.

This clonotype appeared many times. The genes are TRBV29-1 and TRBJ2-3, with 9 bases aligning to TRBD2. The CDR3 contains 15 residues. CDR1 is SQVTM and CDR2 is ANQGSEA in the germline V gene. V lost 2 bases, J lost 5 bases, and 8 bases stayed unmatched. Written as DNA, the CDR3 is TGCAGCGTTGAATACCAGCGGGGGGCCGGAGATACGCAGTATTTT. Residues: CSVEYQRGAGDTQYF.

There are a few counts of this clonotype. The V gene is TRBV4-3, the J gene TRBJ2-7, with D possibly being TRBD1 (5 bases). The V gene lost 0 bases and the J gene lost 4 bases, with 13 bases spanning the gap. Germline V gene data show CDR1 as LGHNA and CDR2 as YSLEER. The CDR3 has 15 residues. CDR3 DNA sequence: TGCGCCAGCAGCCAAGATAGAACCCCAGGGTACGAGCAGTACTTC. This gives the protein CASSQDRTPGYEQYF.

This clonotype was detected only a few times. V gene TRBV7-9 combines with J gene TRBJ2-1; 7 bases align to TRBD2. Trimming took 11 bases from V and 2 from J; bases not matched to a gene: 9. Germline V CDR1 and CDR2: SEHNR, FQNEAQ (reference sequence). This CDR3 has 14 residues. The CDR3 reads CALAGGNTYNEQFF. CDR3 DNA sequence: TGTGCCCTTGCCGGGGGGAATACCTACAATGAGCAGTTCTTC.

The CDR3 DNA sequence: TGTGCCAGTTTCCCTCCGGGACAGGGGGCGAACACCGGGGAGCTGTTTTTT. It specifies CASFPPGQGANTGELFF. V usage is TRBV6-2 or TRBV6-3 and J usage is TRBJ2-2, with 11 nucleotides matching TRBD1. This CDR3 is 17 amino acids long. J gave up 0 bases and V 9 bases, and 9 bases lay outside the gene matches. CDR1 and CDR2 from the germline V gene are MNHEY and SVGEGT.

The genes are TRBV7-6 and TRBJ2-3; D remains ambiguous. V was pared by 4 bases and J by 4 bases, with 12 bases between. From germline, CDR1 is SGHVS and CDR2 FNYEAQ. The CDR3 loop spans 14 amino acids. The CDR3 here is CASSSRRGADTQYF. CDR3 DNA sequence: TGTGCCAGCAGCTCTCGCCGTGGAGCAGATACGCAGTATTTT.

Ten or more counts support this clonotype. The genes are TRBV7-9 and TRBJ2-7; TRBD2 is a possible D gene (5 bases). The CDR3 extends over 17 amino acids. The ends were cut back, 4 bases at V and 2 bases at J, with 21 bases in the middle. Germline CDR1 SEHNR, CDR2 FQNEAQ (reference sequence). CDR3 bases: TGTGCCAGCAGCTCACTCTTATCCGACTCCGGGGCCTACGAGCAGTACTTC. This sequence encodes CASSSLLSDSGAYEQYF.